This entry describes one T cell receptor beta chain. Its specificity is unknown. The data were taken from a study of cytomegalovirus exposure and HLA in healthy donors. PCR amplification relied on 60 Vbeta primers (plus 13 Jbeta primers). Clones were read by immunoSEQ multiplex PCR, and TCRdb kept only the in-frame ones, dropping some. The sample has 200,000 to 250,000 clones; more than 70% are singletons. There was no recording of CMV serostatus for this donor. Broader study findings: According to a later analysis, donors in an Asian-associated ancestry cluster reportedly had fewer N-insertions than the roughly 630-donor mean. Accurate prediction of most subjects' HLA-A and HLA-B alleles from TCR beta sequences was reported. It was about 180 TCR beta chains that were listed as cytomegalovirus-associated.

Germline V gene lookup returns CDR1 SNHLY and CDR2 FYNNEI. After removal of 6 bases from V and 4 bases from J, the junction contained 6 bases not matched to a gene. The CDR3 covers 14 residues. Sequencing input: PBMCs. The receptor was derived from a human donor in good health. The chain has TRBV2 and TRBJ2-3, with TRBD1 matching over 8 bases. CDR3 region: CASSRDRGADTQYF. For the CDR3, the DNA is TGTGCCAGCAGCCGAGACAGGGGAGCAGATACGCAGTATTTT. Drawing the rest from reference TRBV2 and TRBJ2-3, the complete variable domain is EPEVTQTPSHQVTQMGQEVILRCVPISNHLYFYWYRQILGQKVEFLVSFYNNEISEKSEIFDDQFSVERPDGSNFTLKIRSTKLEDSAMYFCASSRDRGADTQYFGPGTRLTVL.